The subject of this entry is one TCR beta chain. The antigen it recognizes is unknown. Nothing much larger sits one base from this clone, and base qualities are not available. The immunoSEQ Assay was the method used to sequence TCRbeta CDR3 regions. After extraction, genomic DNA underwent amplification by bias-controlled multiplex PCR, followed by high-throughput sequencing. The paper's processing steps were these. To quantify the absolute abundance of every unique TCRbeta CDR3 region, sequences were collapsed and filtered. Usable DNA was measured by amplifying reference genes present in all nucleated cells, and TCRbeta template counts were normalized to that usable DNA to estimate T cell fraction. Repertoire TCRs were annotated as SARS-CoV-2-specific by exact matching of V gene, CDR3 amino acid sequence and J gene to a known reactive TCR set. The reference SARS-CoV-2 TCR set was obtained from MIRA and was filtered for enrichment in COVID-19-positive ImmuneCODE repertoires, whereby public or cross-reactive TCRs were removed. Using the MIRA antigens, annotated TCRs were further analysed by specific ORF or by position within an ORF. Breadth was defined as the number of annotated unique rearrangements divided by the total number of unique productive rearrangements, and depth was defined as the summed frequency of the annotated unique rearrangements. Two-sided Wilcoxon rank-sum tests were used to compare TCR breadth between groups. The table comes from immuneACCESS by way of TCRdb, which keeps in-frame sequences with V and J called. Part of the clones is missing from these tables; in studies checked, under half for an unresolved V gene and the rest for unknown reasons. For V, J and clone size, that table is used; D and trimming come from the DNA. Present in this sample are about 680,000 clones, 89% of which were seen just once. Roughly 1.5% of the sample is taken by the ten largest.

In the paper's terms, the treatment or condition label means: 15 to 20 received Ad26.COV2.S at low or high dose, single or two shots; 5 received placebo; per-sample allocation not given. Repertoires of vaccine and placebo recipients were sequenced from samples collected on day 63 after the first injection. Between 29 July and 7 August 2020, Cohort 1b enrolled some 25 adults aged 18-55 years at one site in Boston, USA. As a vaccine, Ad26.COV2.S was a replication-incompetent adenovirus type 26 vector that expressed a prefusion-stabilized SARS-CoV-2 spike protein derived from the original Wuhan strain. Reading from cysteine to phenylalanine, the CDR3 counts 15 amino acids. The retained sequence is limited to the CDR3, 45 bases, with the frame set at the first base. For this chain, trimming is 1 base at the V end and 10 bases at the J end, and the number of junction bases without a gene match is 9. According to the germline V gene (reference sequence), CDR1 reads SEHNR and CDR2 reads FQNEAQ.

The data belong to a study of Ad26.COV2.S vaccination and SARS-CoV-2 variants (TCRdb year 2021). In terms of the full investigation: Donors in the vaccine arm were drawn from COV1001, a phase I-IIa trial of Ad26.COV2.S in healthy adults that was multicentre, randomized, double-blind and placebo-controlled. Blinding of investigators to trial group allocation was maintained during experiments and outcome assessment. The TCR-sequenced set comprised around 30 samples: approximately 19 Ad26.COV2.S vaccine recipients, 5 placebo recipients and 8 SARS-CoV-2 convalescent individuals. Trial participants were randomized into five groups of five, in which low-dose or high-dose Ad26.COV2.S was given once or twice, or placebo was given on both occasions. Ad26.COV2.S was given intramuscularly at 5x10^10 or 1x10^11 viral particles, as a single shot or as two shots 56 days apart. TCRbeta repertoire sequencing was used to assess the specificity and breadth of SARS-CoV-2-reactive T cell receptors after Ad26.COV2.S vaccination. Findings and caveats that apply to the study as a whole: Compared with placebo recipients, Ad26.COV2.S recipients showed higher spike-specific TCR breadth (P = 0.0014). Comparable non-spike TCR breadth was observed between vaccine and placebo recipients, consistent with only spike being contained in the vaccine. Substantial breadth of spike-specific CD8+ and CD4+ T cell responses was reported after vaccination. The authors noted that the TCR breadth and depth analyses may have underestimated total T cell responses. The study lacked the statistical power to compare responses across vaccine doses or regimens.

The TCR was taken from a person between 18 and 60 years old who received the Ad26.COV2.S COVID-19 vaccine or a placebo. This sequence uses TRBV7-9 and TRBJ2-4, with 8 bases in between that match TRBD1. This material consisted of peripheral blood, taken in a trial of Ad26.COV2.S vaccine versus placebo. The CDR3 in this case is CASSLGTGRPTIQYF. The nucleotides are TGTGCCAGCAGCTTAGGGACAGGGCGTCCCACGATTCAGTACTTC.